These T cell receptor beta chains were read from a single sample in a study of cytomegalovirus exposure and HLA in healthy donors. Some clones are missing from TCRdb's copy, which holds only in-frame ones; the method was immunoSEQ multiplex PCR. The sample lists 100,000 to 150,000 clones; around 8.5% were seen once. The source material was PBMCs. Source of these receptors: a man aged 40-50 years in good health and CMV-seronegative. Each CDR3 is given with its conserved first and last residue. Fields, in order: J gene, D gene, V gene, clone size, CDR3 length, CDR3 protein, CDR3 DNA. A D gene is named only where the DNA matches it firmly. Clone size is given for some rows only: seen once, a few or many times, or a class if the clone is expanded.

J: TRBJ1-1; D: .; V: TRBV7-9; size: few; length: 14; CDR3: CASSLDGGKAEAFF; DNA: TGTGCCAGCAGCTTAGATGGGGGCAAAGCTGAAGCTTTCTTT
J: TRBJ2-5; D: .; V: TRBV2; size: .; length: 15; CDR3: CASSSLPGRMETQYF; DNA: TGTGCCAGCAGTTCGTTACCGGGAAGGATGGAGACCCAGTACTTC
J: TRBJ1-1; D: .; V: TRBV19; size: few; length: 15; CDR3: CASSTPWESETEAFF; DNA: TGTGCCAGTAGTACCCCGTGGGAGTCCGAGACTGAAGCTTTCTTT
J: TRBJ2-7; D: .; V: TRBV27; size: .; length: 14; CDR3: CASSLTTGAYEQYF; DNA: TGTGCCAGCAGTTTAACGACAGGCGCCTACGAGCAGTACTTC
J: TRBJ2-3; D: TRBD2; V: TRBV6-6; size: .; length: 14; CDR3: CASSGSGGTDTQYF; DNA: TGTGCCAGCAGTGGAAGCGGGGGGACAGATACGCAGTATTTT
J: TRBJ1-5; D: .; V: TRBV27; size: .; length: 15; CDR3: CASSPRSPRDQPQHF; DNA: TGTGCCAGCAGTCCCCGTTCGCCCCGGGATCAGCCCCAGCATTTT
J: TRBJ1-2; D: TRBD1; V: TRBV4-1; size: .; length: 15; CDR3: CASSHTGGIGYGYTF; DNA: TGCGCCAGCAGCCATACAGGGGGCATTGGCTATGGCTACACCTTC
J: TRBJ2-7; D: TRBD1; V: TRBV5-1; size: few; length: 15; CDR3: CASSLGGQENYEQYF; DNA: TGCGCCAGCAGCTTGGGAGGACAGGAGAACTACGAGCAGTACTTC
J: TRBJ2-1; D: TRBD2; V: TRBV5-1; size: .; length: 15; CDR3: CASSPPRGGSDEQFF; DNA: TGCGCCAGCAGCCCCCCGCGGGGGGGATCGGATGAGCAGTTCTTC
J: TRBJ1-3; D: .; V: TRBV10-1; size: few; length: 18; CDR3: CASSESLKEYYSGNTIYF; DNA: TGCGCCAGCAGTGAGTCGTTAAAGGAGTACTACTCTGGAAACACCATATATTTT
J: TRBJ2-3; D: TRBD2; V: TRBV6-6; size: .; length: 15; CDR3: CASRHQSGGVDKQYF; DNA: TGTGCCAGCAGGCATCAGAGCGGGGGGGTGGATAAGCAGTATTTT
J: TRBJ1-2; D: TRBD1; V: TRBV6-6; size: few; length: 14; CDR3: CASSPRRGTDRYTF; DNA: TGTGCCAGCAGTCCCCGGCGCGGGACAGATAGGTACACCTTC
J: TRBJ2-7; D: TRBD1; V: TRBV28; size: few; length: 12; CDR3: CAGSDRVNEQYF; DNA: TGTGCCGGCAGCGACAGGGTAAACGAGCAGTACTTC
J: TRBJ2-5; D: .; V: TRBV2; size: .; length: 13; CDR3: CASSQGPQETQYF; DNA: TGTGCCAGCAGCCAGGGTCCCCAAGAGACCCAGTACTTC
J: TRBJ1-1; D: .; V: TRBV7-9; size: .; length: 12; CDR3: CASSLDSTEAFF; DNA: TGTGCCAGCAGCCTGGACTCCACTGAAGCTTTCTTT